This TCR beta chain was sequenced during a study of T-cell reconstitution after alpha-beta-depleted transplantation in children. About this clonotype: Its antigen is not known.

Unmatched junction bases numbered 10, after V lost 9 bases and J lost 8 bases. Germline V gene lookup returns CDR1 LNHDA and CDR2 SQIVND (reference sequence). The CDR3 runs 13 residues. Unique molecular identifiers featured in how the TCRbeta library was prepared. TCRdb passed the PCR reads through MiXCR, listing each CDR3 protein once. Here the sample spans 450,000 to 600,000 distinct CDR3 sequences, about 10% being singletons. Study-level findings and limits: Expanded graft clones numbering several hundred reportedly gave rise to alpha-beta T cells about two months after transplant. Day-60 TCRbeta diversity that was high in some patients was derived from surviving recipient T cells and thymic progenitors. By one year post-transplant, T-cell counts and diversity largely arose from T cells that were newly produced.

This chain joins TRBV19 and TRBJ1-2; 9 bases are shared with TRBD1. Specimen: PBMCs, collected before TCRalphabeta/CD19-depleted stem cell transplant. The TCR sequence derives from a child aged 2 to 9 with inherited bone marrow failure, due to receive a stem cell transplant. CDR3 protein: CASLTGGAKGYTF. The CDR3 DNA is TGTGCCAGCCTTACAGGGGGCGCGAAAGGCTACACCTTC.